A single sample gave rise to the 30 T cell receptor beta chains below, sequenced in a study of blood T cell repertoires in COVID-19. Sequencing was performed with immunoSEQ multiplex PCR; in TCRdb, only in-frame clones are kept and a portion is missing. This sample has 200,000 to 300,000 clones, with around 88% found just once. Sequencing was done on a sample of peripheral blood. Receptors originate from a woman aged 25 to 39 with COVID-19, enrolled during active disease.

This clone was seen a handful of times. A read error may account for a junction end that differs from germline. V and J are TRBV7-7 and TRBJ1-4, with D tentatively TRBD1 (5 bases). The CDR3 is 15 residues long. From germline, CDR1 is SSHAT and CDR2 FNYEAQ (reference sequence). The CDR3 coding sequence is TGTGCTAGCAGCTTAGCCGGGGGAGGGAATGAAAAACTGTTTTTT. It encodes CASSLAGGGNEKLFF.

The rearrangement joins TRBV27 to TRBJ1-6; TRBD1 matches at 9 bases. CDR3 length equals 15 residues. Germline V gene lookup returns CDR1 MNHEY and CDR2 SMNVEV (reference sequence). Germline trimming cut 4 bases from V and 8 bases from J; bases unmatched to any gene: 6. The CDR3, as DNA: TGTGCCAGCAGTTCCTACAGGGGGCAGGATTCACCCCTCCACTTT. Translated: CASSSYRGQDSPLHF.

V is TRBV4-2 and J is TRBJ2-1; 8 nucleotides line up with TRBD2. The CDR3 is 16 residues long. The ends lost 7 bases at V and 0 bases at J; junction bases unmatched: 8. CDR1 and CDR2 (germline): LGHNA, YNFKEQ. The CDR3, as DNA: TGTGCCAGCACAAGGGGGGGGACTAGCTCCTACAATGAGCAGTTCTTC. This codes for CASTRGGTSSYNEQFF.

V and J are TRBV6-5 and TRBJ2-5; a weak D match, TRBD1 (6 bases). The CDR3 spans 13 residues. Germline V gene sequence: CDR1 MNHEY, CDR2 SVGAGI. V dropped 4 bases and J dropped 3 bases, with 9 bases sitting between them. This chain's CDR3 is CASSSNREETQYF. As DNA, the CDR3 is TGTGCCAGCAGTTCCAACAGGGAAGAGACCCAGTACTTC.

This clone was recorded only once. This chain links TRBV19 with TRBJ2-7; 7 nucleotides agree with TRBD1. V shed 0 bases and J 3 bases; nucleotides not matched to a gene: 5. The CDR3 spans 15 residues. Germline V gives CDR1 LNHDA, CDR2 SQIVND (reference sequence). This CDR3 is CASSIDGDSHYEQYF. CDR3 in DNA: TGTGCCAGTAGTATAGATGGGGACAGCCACTACGAGCAGTACTTC.

The rearrangement uses TRBV9 and TRBJ1-6; 11 bases align to TRBD1. Germline assignment: CDR1 SGDLS and CDR2 YYNGEE. CDR3 size: 15 residues. V was clipped by 10 bases and J by 3 bases; unmatched bases: 6. In DNA form, the CDR3 reads TGTGCCGCCGCCGGGACAGGGGGCTATAATTCACCCCTCCACTTT. Its protein product is CAAAGTGGYNSPLHF.

This chain connects TRBV7-9 to TRBJ2-3; TRBD2 matches 7 bases. CDR3 size: 16 residues. The V gene end was trimmed by 5 bases and the J gene end by 1 base; junction bases not matched to a gene: 9. The germline V gene has CDR1 SEHNR and CDR2 FQNEAQ (reference sequence). The CDR3 nucleotides are TGTGCCAGCAGCCTGCTGAGGGGAGGGGGCACAGATACGCAGTATTTT. Translating gives CASSLLRGGGTDTQYF.

This rearrangement joins TRBV11-3 to TRBJ2-3, with D tentatively TRBD2 (6 bases). Germline V gene lookup returns CDR1 SGHNT and CDR2 YENEEA. CDR3 length: 16 residues. V was shortened by 5 bases and J by 5 bases, with 20 bases between the two germline ends. CDR3 nucleotide sequence: TGTGCCAGCAGCCTCCAGGGCGGGACCAATAGAGATACGCAGTATTTT. Translating gives CASSLQGGTNRDTQYF.

In DNA form, the CDR3 reads TGTGCCAGCAGTTACTTCGGAGGAAATGTCAATGAGCAGTTCTTC. Protein product: CASSYFGGNVNEQFF. The gene calls are TRBV6-5 and TRBJ2-1, with D perhaps matching TRBD2 (5 bases). Trimming pared 1 base from V and 6 bases from J, leaving 13 bases between. CDR3 length: 15 residues. The germline CDR1 and CDR2 sequences are MNHEY and SVGAGI.

This clone has a single count. This chain uses TRBV4-3 with TRBJ2-1, with D possibly matching TRBD2 (5 bases). Germline CDR1 reads LGHNA; CDR2 reads YSLEER. V gave up 4 bases and J gave up 5 bases, with 12 bases separating them. The CDR3 loop spans 14 amino acids. The CDR3 is CASSPSEADNEQFF. The CDR3 nucleotides read TGCGCCAGCAGCCCTTCGGAGGCGGACAATGAGCAGTTCTTC.

In nucleotides, the CDR3 is TGTGCCAGCAGCATATCCTACGAGCAGTACTTC. It specifies CASSISYEQYF. The genes are TRBV6-2 or TRBV6-3 and TRBJ2-7; no definite D call. The CDR3 loop spans 11 amino acids. Germline V lookup: CDR1 MNHEY, CDR2 SVGEGT. V lost 6 bases to trimming and J lost 1 base, with 4 bases between them.

V usage is TRBV7-2 and J usage is TRBJ1-1, with D perhaps matching TRBD1 (5 bases). The CDR3 totals 18 residues. Germline CDR1 SGHTA, CDR2 FQGNSA. Trimming took off 1 base at V and 1 base at J, with 19 bases between the two ends. The CDR3 spells CASSLGSRRGRSNTEAFF. CDR3 coding DNA: TGTGCCAGCAGCTTAGGATCAAGGCGGGGACGGTCGAACACTGAAGCTTTCTTT.

The chain has TRBV7-9 and TRBJ2-7; maybe TRBD1 (6 bases). Germline loops: CDR1 SEHNR, CDR2 FQNEAQ (reference sequence). The V end was cut by 5 bases, the J end by 1 base, with 15 bases between. This CDR3 comprises 15 residues. CDR3 in DNA: TGTGCCAGCAGCGGCGTCCGAGGGGGATCCTACGAGCAGTACTTC. Translated, it gives CASSGVRGGSYEQYF.

The CDR3 loop is CASRGTGGYGYTF. In DNA, the CDR3 is TGTGCCAGTAGAGGGACAGGGGGTTATGGCTACACCTTC. V and J are TRBV19 and TRBJ1-2, with 11 bases matching TRBD1. The CDR3 has 13 amino acids. Trimming cost V 6 bases and J 5 bases; bases outside gene matches: 2. Germline lookup yields CDR1 LNHDA and CDR2 SQIVND (reference sequence).

Regarding this clone: One end of the junction does not line up with germline, which may come from a read error. The chain employs TRBV27 and TRBJ1-6; 7 bases agree with TRBD1. This CDR3 comprises 18 residues. From germline, CDR1 is MNHEY and CDR2 SMNVEV (reference sequence). DNA of the CDR3: TGTGCCAGCAGTATATCCTTCCAGGGGGTTTCCTATAATTCACCCCTCCACTTT. It yields the protein CASSISFQGVSYNSPLHF.

This sequence joins TRBV5-1 and TRBJ2-7, with D possibly matching TRBD1 (6 bases). The CDR3 length is 15 residues. V was trimmed by 0 bases and J by 7 bases, leaving 17 bases between them. Germline V gene lookup returns CDR1 SGHRS and CDR2 YFSETQ. The CDR3 region has the DNA TGCGCCAGCAGCTTGGAGACAGGTAATACTCGGGAGCAGTACTTC. As protein: CASSLETGNTREQYF. The complete variable domain, with remaining parts taken from reference TRBV5-1 and TRBJ2-7, reads KAGVTQTPRYLIKTRGQQVTLSCSPISGHRSVSWYQQTPGQGLQFLFEYFSETQRNKGNFPGRFSGRQFSNSRSEMNVSTLELGDSALYLCASSLETGNTREQYFGPGTRLTVT.

This chain joins TRBV10-3 and TRBJ1-4; possibly TRBD1 for D (5 bases). This CDR3 has 15 amino acids. Germline V CDR1 and CDR2: ENHRY, SYGVKD. V gave up 0 bases and J gave up 7 bases, with 12 bases separating them. This CDR3 is CAISESMQGSEKLFF. DNA for the CDR3: TGTGCCATCAGTGAGTCGATGCAGGGTAGTGAAAAACTGTTTTTT.

This clone was detected only once. V is TRBV5-5 and J is TRBJ2-5; tentatively, D is TRBD2 (5 bases). Per germline, CDR1 SGHKS and CDR2 YYEKEE (reference sequence). The V and J ends lost 4 bases and 5 bases respectively, with 15 bases between them. The CDR3 totals 14 residues. CDR3 nucleotide sequence: TGTGCCAGCAGCCCCACCAGACGAGGGGAGACCCAGTACTTC. Translation gives CASSPTRRGETQYF.

The chain has TRBV30 and TRBJ2-1, with 10 bases matching TRBD2. V shed 5 bases and J 4 bases; nucleotides not matched to a gene: 8. Germline V gene data show CDR1 as GTSNPN and CDR2 as SVGIG (reference sequence). This CDR3 region has 15 residues. The chain's CDR3 is CAWARGLAAYNEQFF. The CDR3 DNA follows: TGTGCCTGGGCACGAGGACTAGCGGCATACAATGAGCAGTTCTTC.

This chain joins TRBV5-1 and TRBJ2-7; 10 nucleotides match TRBD1. The CDR3 length is 16 residues. Germline lookup yields CDR1 SGHRS and CDR2 YFSETQ. The V and J ends lost 2 bases and 2 bases, in that order; junction bases with no gene match: 7. Written as DNA, the CDR3 is TGCGCCAGCAGCTTTATGGGACAGGGGAAGACCTACGAGCAGTACTTC. It translates to CASSFMGQGKTYEQYF.

V gene TRBV5-6 combines with J gene TRBJ1-3; D is uncertain. The ends were cut back, 5 bases at V and 7 bases at J, with 13 bases in the middle. Germline V gene sequence: CDR1 SGHDT, CDR2 YYEEEE. The CDR3 has 13 residues. The CDR3 sequence is CASRPPLSNTIYF. CDR3 DNA sequence: TGTGCCAGCAGACCACCCTTGAGCAACACCATATATTTT.

The J gene is TRBJ1-5, the V gene TRBV4-3, with D uncertain. V was trimmed by 3 bases and J by 5 bases, leaving 8 bases between them. Germline CDR1 reads LGHNA; CDR2 reads YSLEER. This CDR3 is 13 amino acids long. The CDR3 region has the DNA TGCGCCAGCAGCCAGGCACGGGATCAGCCCCAGCATTTT. Protein sequence: CASSQARDQPQHF.

This clone was seen a few times. The chain links TRBV6-5 to TRBJ1-1; TRBD1 might be the D (5 bases). V lost 2 bases to trimming and J lost 3 bases, with 7 bases between them. Germline values: CDR1 MNHEY, CDR2 SVGAGI. The CDR3 is made up of 13 amino acids. The CDR3 sequence: CASSYDSYTEAFF. As DNA, the CDR3 is TGTGCCAGCAGTTACGACAGTTACACTGAAGCTTTCTTT.

V and J are TRBV3-1 (or the pseudogene TRBV3-2) and TRBJ1-2; D call uncertain. Trimming stripped 1 base from V and 4 bases from J, with 16 bases between. The CDR3 covers 16 residues. Germline values: CDR1 LGHDT, CDR2 YNNKEL (reference sequence). This chain's CDR3 is CASSQGPSPGFYGYTF. The CDR3 bases are TGTGCCAGCAGCCAAGGACCCTCTCCAGGCTTCTATGGCTACACCTTC.

The rearrangement uses TRBV11-2 and TRBJ2-7; TRBD1 is a possible D gene (5 bases). The V gene lost 1 base and the J gene lost 3 bases, with 13 bases spanning the gap. The germline V gene has CDR1 SGHAT and CDR2 FQNNGV. The CDR3 is 15 residues long. The CDR3 DNA follows: TGTGCCAGCAGCTTAGCTCAGGGTGGGTTCTACGAGCAGTACGTC. The encoded protein is CASSLAQGGFYEQYV.

The chain couples TRBV27 to TRBJ1-1; D remains unclear. Trimming stripped 8 bases from V and 4 bases from J, with 14 bases between. The CDR3 has 13 amino acids. Germline CDR1 reads MNHEY; CDR2 reads SMNVEV (reference sequence). CDR3 in amino acids: CASRSESSTEAFF. Written as DNA, the CDR3 is TGTGCCAGCCGGTCCGAGTCGTCCACTGAAGCTTTCTTT.

The rearrangement links TRBV5-1 to TRBJ1-2; tentatively, D is TRBD1 (5 bases). V was pared by 1 base and J by 3 bases, with 10 bases between. This CDR3 spans 14 amino acids. CDR1 is SGHRS, CDR2 YFSETQ, per germline. CDR3 loop: CASSLHQGHYGYTF. CDR3 DNA sequence: TGCGCCAGCAGCTTGCACCAGGGTCACTATGGCTACACCTTC.

This chain uses TRBV7-2 with TRBJ1-5; the D gene is possibly TRBD1 (5 bases). Germline CDR1 is SGHTA and CDR2 is FQGNSA. The CDR3 is 14 amino acids. V dropped 0 bases and J dropped 6 bases, with 9 bases sitting between them. In DNA form, the CDR3 reads TGTGCCAGCAGCTTAGCAGGGGAGGGTCAGCCCCAGCATTTT. Translated, it gives CASSLAGEGQPQHF.

This clone is a singleton in its sample. The chain carries TRBV6-1 and TRBJ1-5; TRBD1 agrees at 7 bases. Trimming at V came to 8 bases and at J to 7 bases, leaving 5 bases not matched to a gene. CDR1 is MNHNS and CDR2 is SASEGT in the germline V gene. The CDR3 is made up of 12 amino acids. For the CDR3, the DNA is TGTGCCAGCCGGGACAGTGGCCAGCCCCAGCATTTT. Amino acid sequence: CASRDSGQPQHF.

This clone was detected a few times. The gene calls are TRBV27 and TRBJ1-1, with TRBD1 identical over 9 bases. CDR1 MNHEY and CDR2 SMNVEV come from the germline V gene (reference sequence). V shed 5 bases and J 11 bases; nucleotides not matched to a gene: 9. The CDR3 consists of 13 residues. CDR3 amino acids: CASSQGTGILAFF. CDR3 nucleotide sequence: TGTGCCAGCAGTCAAGGGACAGGGATTTTGGCTTTCTTT.